Shown below are 23 T cell receptor beta chains from a single sample sequenced in a study of cytomegalovirus exposure and HLA in healthy donors (dated by TCRdb to about 2017). Library preparation was by the immunoSEQ multiplex PCR assay. A mixture of 60 forward primers for TCR Vbeta segments and 13 reverse primers for TCR Jbeta segments was used in the multiplex PCR. Drawn from immuneACCESS, this table holds only the in-frame rearrangements with V and J called that TCRdb kept. Clones are partly lost; checked studies trace under half to an unresolved V gene and leave the rest unexplained. Present in this sample are about 200,000 clones, around 82% of which were seen just once. Approximately 1.7% of the sample belongs to the ten largest clones. The material sequenced was PBMCs. These receptor sequences come from a man aged 40-55 years in good health and CMV-seropositive.

This clone showed up just once. This rearrangement joins TRBV10-3 to TRBJ1-3; D perhaps matches TRBD1 (6 bases). Trimming removed 9 bases at V and 4 bases at J, with 7 bases between. This CDR3 comprises 11 residues. Germline values: CDR1 ENHRY, CDR2 SYGVKD. CDR3 loop: CAIQGGNTIYF. DNA for the CDR3: TGTGCCATTCAGGGGGGAAACACCATATATTTT.

The CDR3 region is CASSQDTETNTGELFF. The CDR3 DNA reads TGCGCCAGCAGCCAAGACACAGAAACGAACACCGGGGAGCTGTTTTTT. This chain uses TRBV4-3 with TRBJ2-2, with D unclear. Per germline, CDR1 LGHNA and CDR2 YSLEER. The V gene lost 0 bases and the J gene lost 0 bases, with 8 bases spanning the gap. This CDR3 has 16 residues.

On this clone: One end of the junction varies from germline; a read error may be responsible. CDR3 loop: CASSYSNRAKGGYAF. The CDR3 DNA is TGTGCCAGCAGTTACTCGAACAGGGCAAAGGGTGGCTACGCCTTC. The chain combines TRBV6-5 with TRBJ1-2, with a tentative D call TRBD1 (6 bases). The length of the CDR3 is 15 residues. The germline V gene encodes CDR1 MNHEY and CDR2 SVGAGI.

The gene calls are TRBV6-5 and TRBJ1-1; TRBD1 is a possible D gene (5 bases). V lost 6 bases and J lost 2, with 13 bases in between. Per germline, CDR1 MNHEY and CDR2 SVGAGI. This CDR3 contains 14 residues. DNA of the CDR3: TGTGCCAGCAGACCCGGACGGACAAACACTGAAGCTTTCTTT. It yields the protein CASRPGRTNTEAFF.

This rearrangement joins TRBV7-6 to TRBJ2-7, with TRBD1 identical over 7 bases. Germline values: CDR1 SGHVS, CDR2 FNYEAQ. The CDR3 totals 17 residues. The trim removed 1 base at V and 0 bases at J, leaving 9 bases unmatched. The CDR3: CASSLGAGGLPSYEQYF. CDR3 bases: TGTGCCAGCAGCTTAGGTGCAGGGGGTCTCCCCTCCTACGAGCAGTACTTC.

The chain joins TRBV4-3 to TRBJ2-7; tentative D call: TRBD2 (6 bases). Deletions cut 1 base from V and 4 bases from J, with 14 bases between. CDR3 length: 15 residues. In germline, CDR1 is LGHNA, CDR2 YSLEER. The CDR3 loop is CASSQGPGVGYEQYF. CDR3 nucleotide sequence: TGCGCCAGCAGCCAAGGTCCGGGGGTCGGGTACGAGCAGTACTTC.

The chain employs TRBV11-2 and TRBJ2-2; TRBD2 matches 8 bases. The ends lost 4 bases at V and 4 bases at J; junction bases unmatched: 5. From germline, CDR1 is SGHAT and CDR2 FQNNGV. The CDR3 contains 15 residues. CDR3 nucleotides: TGTGCCAGCAGCTCCGTAGCGGGGAGCACCGGGGAGCTGTTTTTT. It codes for CASSSVAGSTGELFF. Full variable domain (missing parts from reference TRBV11-2 and TRBJ2-2): EAGVAQSPRYKIIEKRQSVAFWCNPISGHATLYWYQQILGQGPKLLIQFQNNGVVDDSQLPKDRFSAERLKGVDSTLKIQPAKLEDSAVYLCASSSVAGSTGELFFGEGSRLTVL.

This chain joins TRBV30 and TRBJ2-3; TRBD1 is a possible D gene (6 bases). This CDR3 has 16 amino acids. Trimming shortened V by 2 bases and J by 1 base, and 16 bases separated the two germline ends. The germline CDR1 and CDR2 sequences are GTSNPN and SVGIG (reference sequence). The CDR3 region has the DNA TGTGCCTGGAGTCTAGGATGGGGGCCTCGCACAGATACGCAGTATTTT. Its translation: CAWSLGWGPRTDTQYF.

The chain has TRBV28 and TRBJ2-7; 11 positions agree with TRBD2. V shed 5 bases and J 0 bases; nucleotides not matched to a gene: 9. The CDR3 runs 17 residues. Germline lookup yields CDR1 MDHEN and CDR2 SYDVKM. Written as DNA, the CDR3 is TGTGCCAGCAGTGGGAGGGGGACTAGCGGAAACTCCTACGAGCAGTACTTC. This gives the protein CASSGRGTSGNSYEQYF.

V and J are TRBV5-8 and TRBJ1-1; 9 bases line up with TRBD1. There are 12 residues in the CDR3. CDR1 and CDR2 from the germline V gene are SGHTS and YDEGEE. With 4 bases clipped from V and 6 bases from J, the junction kept 1 base outside the gene matches. CDR3 region: CASSRQGAEAFF. CDR3 coding DNA: TGTGCCAGCAGCCGACAGGGGGCTGAAGCTTTCTTT.

This clone was seen once. The chain recombines TRBV5-1 with TRBJ1-3; the match to TRBD1 covers 9 bases. The length of the CDR3 is 17 residues. V lost 0 bases to trimming and J lost 4 bases; unmatched junction nucleotides: 8. The V gene's germline CDR1 is SGHRS and CDR2 YFSETQ. In DNA form, the CDR3 reads TGCGCCAGCAGCTTGGCCGGGACAGGGAACGTCGGAAACACCATATATTTT. Its translation: CASSLAGTGNVGNTIYF.

V and J are TRBV9 and TRBJ2-3; possible D gene TRBD2, 6 bases. CDR1 is SGDLS, CDR2 YYNGEE, per germline. The CDR3 runs 15 residues. V lost 4 bases to trimming and J lost 2 bases, with 14 bases between them. This CDR3 is CASSFRERNTDTQYF. Written as DNA, the CDR3 is TGTGCCAGCAGCTTTCGGGAGAGGAACACAGATACGCAGTATTTT. The full variable domain, with the rest looked up from reference TRBV9 and TRBJ2-3, is DSGVTQTPKHLITATGQRVTLRCSPRSGDLSVYWYQQSLDQGLQFLIQYYNGEERAKGNILERFSAQQFPDLHSELNLSSLELGDSALYFCASSFRERNTDTQYFGPGTRLTVL.

Turning to this clone: The junction differs from germline at one of its ends, possibly a read error. The V call is TRBV7-9, the J call TRBJ1-1, with 10 bases fitting TRBD1. Germline values: CDR1 SEHNR, CDR2 FQNEAQ (reference sequence). The CDR3 consists of 17 residues. CDR3 sequence: CSSRPPTGGAQNTEAFF. The CDR3 nucleotides are TGTTCCAGCAGGCCACCGACAGGGGGCGCCCAGAACACTGAAGCTTTCTTT. The full variable domain, rest sourced from reference TRBV7-9 and TRBJ1-1, is DTGVSQNPRHKITKRGQNVTFRCDPISEHNRLYWYRQTLGQGPEFLTYFQNEAQLEKSRLLSDRFSAERPKGSFSTLEIQRTEQGDSAMYLCSSRPPTGGAQNTEAFFGQGTRLTVV.

The chain couples TRBV4-2 to TRBJ1-2; TRBD1 might be the D (6 bases). Germline lookup yields CDR1 LGHNA and CDR2 YNFKEQ. V dropped 1 base and J dropped 4 bases, with 10 bases sitting between them. This CDR3 comprises 14 residues. As DNA, the CDR3 is TGTGCCAGCAGCCAAGGCACAGGGATCTATGGCTACACCTTC. This encodes CASSQGTGIYGYTF.

The chain joins TRBV5-4 to TRBJ1-1; no reliable D call. Looked up from germline, CDR1 is SGHNT and CDR2 is YYREEE (reference sequence). V gave up 4 bases and J gave up 4 bases, with 23 bases separating them. The CDR3 runs 17 residues. CDR3 in DNA: TGTGCCAGCAGCCGCCAGGTTCTAACCCGCGGGTCCACTGAAGCTTTCTTT. This encodes CASSRQVLTRGSTEAFF.

This chain connects TRBV2 to TRBJ2-2; no reliable D call. This CDR3 contains 15 residues. Germline CDR1 reads SNHLY; CDR2 reads FYNNEI. V was pared by 7 bases and J by 0 bases, with 12 bases between. The CDR3: CASKWLKSNTGELFF. The CDR3 DNA is TGTGCCAGCAAGTGGCTCAAGTCGAACACCGGGGAGCTGTTTTTT.

The chain recombines TRBV10-3 with TRBJ1-1; the D gene is possibly TRBD1 (5 bases). Trimming shortened V by 0 bases and J by 0 bases, and 8 bases separated the two germline ends. Germline values: CDR1 ENHRY, CDR2 SYGVKD. The CDR3 is made up of 15 amino acids. As DNA, the CDR3 is TGTGCCATCAGTGAGTCAACAGGCATGAACACTGAAGCTTTCTTT. This translates into CAISESTGMNTEAFF.

Worth noting for this clone: The same CDR3 also results from other DNA sequences found in this sample. The chain recombines TRBV25-1 with TRBJ1-2; D remains unclear. The V end was cut by 4 bases, the J end by 7 bases, with 7 bases between. There are 11 residues in the CDR3. CDR1 is MGHDK, CDR2 SYGVNS, per germline. This CDR3 is CASSAGLGYTF. The CDR3 DNA is TGTGCCAGCAGTGCGGGTCTTGGCTACACCTTC.

The gene calls are TRBV11-3 and TRBJ2-3; 10 positions agree with TRBD1. CDR3 length equals 15 residues. Germline V gene data show CDR1 as SGHNT and CDR2 as YENEEA. Trimming removed 5 bases from V and 1 base from J; junction bases left unmatched: 3. The CDR3 DNA sequence: TGTGCCAGCAGCCCCGGGACAGGGGGCACAGATACGCAGTATTTT. The encoded protein is CASSPGTGGTDTQYF.

The chain recombines TRBV5-6 with TRBJ2-7; D might be TRBD2 (5 bases). The V end lost 2 bases, the J end lost 3 bases, and 15 bases lay between the germline ends. Germline V gene lookup returns CDR1 SGHDT and CDR2 YYEEEE. This CDR3 region has 15 residues. CDR3: CASSFTGGLYYEQYF. Written as DNA, the CDR3 is TGTGCCAGCAGCTTTACGGGCGGACTCTACTACGAGCAGTACTTC.

The J gene is TRBJ1-2, the V gene TRBV11-2; perhaps TRBD1 as D (5 bases). Germline V gives CDR1 SGHAT, CDR2 FQNNGV. Trimming took off 5 bases at V and 8 bases at J, with 15 bases between the two ends. The CDR3 is 13 amino acids. The CDR3 DNA follows: TGTGCCAGCAGCCTGGACACTGATGGCGGCTACACCTTC. This gives the protein CASSLDTDGGYTF.

V is TRBV29-1 and J is TRBJ2-5, with D tentatively TRBD1 (7 bases). The DNA matches TRBJ2-7 better at its end, which makes the J call doubtful. Germline assignment: CDR1 SQVTM and CDR2 ANQGSEA. The CDR3 covers 12 residues. The chain's CDR3 is CSVGQGGYEQYF. The CDR3, as DNA: TGCAGCGTTGGACAGGGAGGCTACGAGCAGTACTTC.

This chain joins TRBV2 and TRBJ2-7; 7 bases map to TRBD1. Germline V gives CDR1 SNHLY, CDR2 FYNNEI. The CDR3 length is 13 residues. The trim removed 6 bases at V and 5 bases at J, leaving 7 bases unmatched. CDR3 region: CASRKTGAHEQYF. The CDR3, as DNA: TGTGCCAGCAGAAAAACAGGGGCCCACGAGCAGTACTTC. Filled out from reference TRBV2 and TRBJ2-7, the complete variable domain reads EPEVTQTPSHQVTQMGQEVILRCVPISNHLYFYWYRQILGQKVEFLVSFYNNEISEKSEIFDDQFSVERPDGSNFTLKIRSTKLEDSAMYFCASRKTGAHEQYFGPGTRLTVT.